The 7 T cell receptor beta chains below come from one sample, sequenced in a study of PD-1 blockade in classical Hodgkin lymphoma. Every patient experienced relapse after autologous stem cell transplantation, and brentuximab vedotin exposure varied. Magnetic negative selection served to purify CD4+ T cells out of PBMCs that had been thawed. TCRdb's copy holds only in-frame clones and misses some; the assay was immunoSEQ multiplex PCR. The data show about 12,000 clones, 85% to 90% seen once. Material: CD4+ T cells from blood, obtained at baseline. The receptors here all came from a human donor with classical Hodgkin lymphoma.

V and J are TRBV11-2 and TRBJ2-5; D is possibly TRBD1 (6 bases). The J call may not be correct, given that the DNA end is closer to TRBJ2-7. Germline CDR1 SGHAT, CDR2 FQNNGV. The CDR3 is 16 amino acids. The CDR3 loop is CASSLLSGGVRTEQYF. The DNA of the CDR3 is TGTGCCAGCAGCTTATTGTCTGGGGGCGTTAGGACCGAGCAGTACTTC.

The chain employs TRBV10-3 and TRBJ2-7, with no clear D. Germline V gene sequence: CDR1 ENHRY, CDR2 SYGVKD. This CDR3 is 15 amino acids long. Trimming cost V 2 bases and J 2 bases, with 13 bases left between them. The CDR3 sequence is CAISEPLRPAYEQYF. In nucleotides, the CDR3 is TGTGCCATCAGTGAGCCGCTTCGGCCCGCCTACGAGCAGTACTTC.

CDR3 residues: CASSQGLEETQYF. The CDR3 nucleotides are TGCGCCAGCAGCCAGGGACTAGAAGAGACCCAGTACTTC. The rearrangement joins TRBV5-1 to TRBJ2-5; 8 bases fit TRBD2. Germline CDR1 SGHRS, CDR2 YFSETQ. The trim removed 4 bases at V and 3 bases at J, leaving 2 bases unmatched. The length of the CDR3 is 13 residues.

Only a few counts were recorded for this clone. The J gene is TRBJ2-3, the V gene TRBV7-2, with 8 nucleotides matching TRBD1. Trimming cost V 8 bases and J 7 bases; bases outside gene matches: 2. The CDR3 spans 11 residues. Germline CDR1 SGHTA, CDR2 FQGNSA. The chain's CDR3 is CASRTGYTQYF. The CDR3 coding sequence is TGTGCCAGCCGGACAGGGTATACGCAGTATTTT.

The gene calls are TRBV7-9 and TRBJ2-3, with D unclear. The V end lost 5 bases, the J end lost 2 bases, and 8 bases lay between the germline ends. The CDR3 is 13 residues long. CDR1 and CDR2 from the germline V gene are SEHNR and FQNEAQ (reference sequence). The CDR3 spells CASSPGITDTQYF. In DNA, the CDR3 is TGTGCCAGCAGCCCTGGTATCACAGATACGCAGTATTTT. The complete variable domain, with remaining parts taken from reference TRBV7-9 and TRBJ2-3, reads DTGVSQNPRHKITKRGQNVTFRCDPISEHNRLYWYRQTLGQGPEFLTYFQNEAQLEKSRLLSDRFSAERPKGSFSTLEIQRTEQGDSAMYLCASSPGITDTQYFGPGTRLTVL.

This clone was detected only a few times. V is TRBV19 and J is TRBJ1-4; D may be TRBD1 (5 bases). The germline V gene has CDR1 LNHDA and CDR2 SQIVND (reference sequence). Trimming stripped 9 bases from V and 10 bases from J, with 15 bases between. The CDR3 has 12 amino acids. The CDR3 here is CASSKGDGKLFF. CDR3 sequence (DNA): TGTGCCAGCAGCAAAGGGGACGGAAAACTGTTTTTT. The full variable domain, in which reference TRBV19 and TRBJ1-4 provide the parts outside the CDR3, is DGGITQSPKYLFRKEGQNVTLSCEQNLNHDAMYWYRQDPGQGLRLIYYSQIVNDFQKGDIAEGYSVSREKKESFPLTVTSAQKNPTAFYLCASSKGDGKLFFGSGTQLSVL.

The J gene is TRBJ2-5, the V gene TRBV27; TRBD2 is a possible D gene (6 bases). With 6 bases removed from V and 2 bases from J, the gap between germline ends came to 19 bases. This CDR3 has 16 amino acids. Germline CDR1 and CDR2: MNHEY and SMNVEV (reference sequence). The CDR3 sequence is CASRTSLATGQETQYF. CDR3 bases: TGTGCCAGCAGGACTTCCCTAGCGACGGGTCAAGAGACCCAGTACTTC.